These 8 T cell receptor beta chains were sequenced from one sample in a study of CD8+ T cells in alopecia areata. Once RNA had been extracted, it was reverse transcribed into cDNA to act as the sequencing template. Sequencing was performed with immunoSEQ multiplex PCR; in TCRdb, only in-frame clones are kept and a portion is missing. The sample shows over 150,000 clones, about 53% of them seen only once. Treatment: oral pan-JAK inhibitor, 5-10 mg twice daily. The starting material was CD8+ T cells sorted from blood, obtained at week 24, from a patient treated with tofacitinib. The origin of the receptors is a human donor with alopecia areata.

This clone has a handful of counts. V and J are TRBV11-2 and TRBJ2-7; D is possibly TRBD1 (5 bases). The CDR3 has 13 amino acids. The germline V gene encodes CDR1 SGHAT and CDR2 FQNNGV. The V end was cut by 5 bases, the J end by 1 base, with 9 bases between. The CDR3: CASSPTGSYEQYF. For the CDR3, the DNA is TGTGCCAGCAGCCCAACAGGTTCCTACGAGCAGTACTTC.

The chain links TRBV7-6 to TRBJ1-1; D is uncertain. The CDR3 totals 15 residues. V was shortened by 5 bases and J by 5 bases, with 18 bases between the two germline ends. Per the germline V gene, CDR1 is SGHVS and CDR2 is FNYEAQ. CDR3 sequence: CASSPRRGRKTEAFF. CDR3 DNA: TGTGCCAGCAGCCCGCGTCGGGGTAGGAAGACTGAAGCTTTCTTT.

The gene calls are TRBV29-1 and TRBJ1-4; D is unclear. Germline CDR1 and CDR2: SQVTM and ANQGSEA. The CDR3 runs 15 residues. Between the trimmed V and J ends, which lost 7 bases and 0 bases, there was a span of 15 bases. The CDR3 protein is CSAIERSPTNEKLFF. CDR3 in DNA: TGCAGCGCCATTGAGAGGTCGCCAACTAATGAAAAACTGTTTTTT.

The chain employs TRBV12-5 and TRBJ2-3; D may be TRBD1 (7 bases). Trimming removed 6 bases from V and 5 bases from J, with 18 bases in between. Germline-derived CDR1 and CDR2 are LGHNT and FRNRAP. The CDR3 consists of 15 residues. The CDR3 DNA reads as TGTGCTAGTGGCCCAGGGGGGCGAGACCGAGATACGCAGTATTTT. This codes for CASGPGGRDRDTQYF.

The chain links TRBV25-1 to TRBJ1-1, with D perhaps matching TRBD1 (6 bases). The ends were cut back, 7 bases at V and 8 bases at J, with 17 bases in the middle. CDR1 is MGHDK, CDR2 SYGVNS, per germline. The CDR3 contains 13 residues. The chain's CDR3 is CASTPSSGTEAFF. CDR3 sequence (DNA): TGTGCCAGCACTCCCTCCTCCGGGACAGAAGCTTTCTTT.

The table lists this clone with a few counts. The rearrangement links TRBV29-1 to TRBJ2-1; 7 bases line up with TRBD1. Germline loops: CDR1 SQVTM, CDR2 ANQGSEA. There are 15 residues in the CDR3. The junction had 5 bases not matched to a gene; V was cut back by 0 bases and J by 3 bases. CDR3 bases: TGCAGCGTTGAAGATGAAACAGGGGTCTACAATGAGCAGTTCTTC. This gives the protein CSVEDETGVYNEQFF.

The sample holds a few counts of this clone. This sequence joins TRBV5-1 and TRBJ2-1; a weak D match, TRBD1 (6 bases). V was clipped by 4 bases and J by 1 base, with 12 bases between them. CDR1 and CDR2 from the germline V gene are SGHRS and YFSETQ. The CDR3 runs 15 residues. Here the CDR3 DNA reads TGCGCCAGCAGCCCCCGGGACATATCCTACAATGAGCAGTTCTTC. This encodes CASSPRDISYNEQFF.

The chain employs TRBV5-1 and TRBJ1-2; 12 nucleotides line up with TRBD1. CDR1 is SGHRS and CDR2 is YFSETQ in the germline V gene. Losses at the gene ends were 4 bases for V and 7 bases for J; bases not matched to a gene: 11. The CDR3 is 16 amino acids. This CDR3 is CASSPKTGTGGLGYTF. The CDR3 DNA reads TGCGCCAGCAGCCCAAAAACCGGGACAGGGGGCCTTGGCTACACCTTC.